This TCR beta chain was obtained from a study of blood T cell repertoires in COVID-19 (dated by TCRdb to 2019 to 2021). A note on the overall study: The collaborator samples originated in the United States, Italy and Spain and spanned the acute and convalescent phases of COVID-19. The prospective study material was composed of cDNA or gDNA derived from T cells, B-cell-depleted T cells, or PBMCs. Subjects who had been exposed to COVID-19, were actively infected with it, or had recovered from it provided the deeply sampled blood TCRbeta repertoires that made up the dataset. Nearly every sample came with metadata listing a de-identified subject ID, COVID-19 status, age in years and sex. Samples were obtained from the ongoing ImmuneRACE study (first 160 participants) and from about 1,300 subjects provided by 6 global collaborators. The repertoires were released in a freely available public database meant as a resource for research on the immune response to SARS-CoV-2. Where HLA class I and class II types were available, the types were taken from metadata supplied by the sample provider, not from assay-based typing. What the authors observed across the whole study: The amount of clinical and demographic metadata varied by source and participant and was provided uncurated.

Germline trimming: 2 bases from V, 4 bases from J; junction bases outside gene matches: 1. The CDR3 goes from the cysteine to the phenylalanine over 14 residues. The only DNA kept is the CDR3, 42 bases in frame from the first base. CDR1 and CDR2 were assigned from the germline V gene as KGHSH and LQKENI. TCRbeta CDR3 regions were amplified from genomic DNA by means of the immunoSEQ Assay, a bias-controlled multiplex PCR. In the paper's pipeline: Nucleated cell counts per sample were estimated from amplification of reference gene primers within the assay. To quantify the absolute abundance of each unique TCRbeta CDR3 rearrangement, sequence reads were collapsed and filtered. Productive Simpson clonality was computed per sample as the square root of Simpson's diversity index over productive rearrangements. The clones in this table, taken by TCRdb from immuneACCESS, are in-frame only. Not every clone is retained; where verified, under half of the shortfall comes from an unresolved V gene, and the cause of the rest is unknown. D and trimming were read from the DNA, whereas the V and J calls and clone size are those reported in that table. For this sample there are about 300,000 clones; under 90% appear just once. The ten largest clones add up to roughly 2.9% of the sample.

Notes on this clone: The specificity of this receptor is unknown. Base quality data are lacking; no much larger clone is found one base away.

In the prospective study, participants were about 18 to 95 years old, resided in about two dozen geographic areas of the United States, and were enrolled through a virtual design. In the prospective study, participants were assigned to cohorts based on the clinical history participants reported in a screening survey and a study questionnaire. Exposed participants were defined as having been in contact with someone with a PCR-confirmed or clinician-diagnosed COVID-19 case within 2 weeks of study entry. Mobile phlebotomists in the prospective study collected whole blood, serum and a nasopharyngeal or oropharyngeal swab from every participant. Additional blood draws and questionnaires over an approximately two-month period could optionally be provided by prospective study participants. Before DNA extraction, blood samples from the prospective study were shipped at room temperature or frozen.

The sample consisted of PBMCs or T cells enriched from blood (not recorded which). This TCR was sampled from a woman in her 50s who had been exposed to COVID-19. The chain joins TRBV18 to TRBJ2-1; 8 bases in between match TRBD2. The CDR3 region: CASSPAGGYNEQFF. The DNA reads as follows: TGTGCCAGCTCACCAGCGGGGGGATACAATGAGCAGTTCTTC.